This T cell receptor (beta chain) was sequenced for a study of T cell responses to AZD1222 COVID-19 vaccine. Some clones are missing from TCRdb's copy, which holds only in-frame ones; the method was immunoSEQ multiplex PCR. The sample lists fewer than 200,000 clones, under 95% occurring once. In the case of this clone: The junction departs from the called germline gene at one end, perhaps through a read error.

The CDR3 contains 9 residues. The germline V gene encodes CDR1 SNHLY and CDR2 FYNNEI. The chain has TRBV2 and TRBJ1-1; TRBD1 matches at 7 bases. The source of this sequence is an adult in good health. The input for sequencing was peripheral blood, taken on day 0 of MenACWY control vaccination. The CDR3 coding sequence is TGTGCCAGATCCGGGACAGCGCTATTT. Its translation: CARSGTALF.